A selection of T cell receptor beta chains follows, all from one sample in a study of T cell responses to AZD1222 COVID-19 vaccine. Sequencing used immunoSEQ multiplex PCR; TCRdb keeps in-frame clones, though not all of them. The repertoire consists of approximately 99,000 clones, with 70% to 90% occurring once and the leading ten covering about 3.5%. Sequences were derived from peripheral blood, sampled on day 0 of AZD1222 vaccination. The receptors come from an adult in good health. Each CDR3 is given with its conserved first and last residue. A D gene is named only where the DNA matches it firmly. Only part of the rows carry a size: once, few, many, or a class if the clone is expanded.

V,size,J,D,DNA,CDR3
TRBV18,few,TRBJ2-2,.,TGTGCCAGCTCACCTGCACAGGGACAGAACACCGGGGAGCTGTTTTTT,CASSPAQGQNTGELFF
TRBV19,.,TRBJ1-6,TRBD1,TGTGCCACCAGGGACAGGGGCAGATCCTATAATTCACCCCTCCACTTT,CATRDRGRSYNSPLHF
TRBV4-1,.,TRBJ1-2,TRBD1,TGCGCCAGCAGCCAAGGGCCGCAGGGGGGATTTGGTGGCTACACCTTC,CASSQGPQGGFGGYTF
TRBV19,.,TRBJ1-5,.,TGTGCCAGTAGAAGAGGGATCGATCAGCCCCAGCATTTT,CASRRGIDQPQHF
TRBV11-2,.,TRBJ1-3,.,TGTGCCAGCAGCTTGCGGCAGGGGCAAAACACCATATATTTT,CASSLRQGQNTIYF
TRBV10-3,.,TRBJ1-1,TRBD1,TGTGCCACCCGACAGGGGCCGCAGATGAACACTGAAGCTTTCTTT,CATRQGPQMNTEAFF
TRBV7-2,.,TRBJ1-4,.,TGTGCCAGCAGCCCCATCGGGGAGGTTAATGAAAAACTGTTTTTT,CASSPIGEVNEKLFF
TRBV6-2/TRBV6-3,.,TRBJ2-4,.,TGTGCCAGCAGTTCACTGGGGATGTCAAATAGCATTCAGTACTTC,CASSSLGMSNSIQYF
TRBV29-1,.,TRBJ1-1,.,TGCAGCTTGGGTGACACTGAAGCTTTCTTT,CSLGDTEAFF
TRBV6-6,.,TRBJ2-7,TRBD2,TGTGCCAGCAGTTACGCGGCGGGGGGGTTTTACGAGCAGTACTTC,CASSYAAGGFYEQYF
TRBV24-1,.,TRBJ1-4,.,TGTGCCACCAGTGACGCACAGGCCGGCTATGAAAAACTGTTTTTT,CATSDAQAGYEKLFF
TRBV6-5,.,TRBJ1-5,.,TGTGCCAGCAGTCCCACAGGGTTCGATCAGCCCCAGCATTTT,CASSPTGFDQPQHF
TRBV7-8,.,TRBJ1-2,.,TGTGCCAGCAGCTTAGGTGGTGTAACTTCCTATGGCTACACCTTC,CASSLGGVTSYGYTF
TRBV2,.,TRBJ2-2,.,TGTGCCAGCAGTGGCGATGGACTTTTCACCGGGGAGCTGTTTTTT,CASSGDGLFTGELFF
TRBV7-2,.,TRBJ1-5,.,TGTGCCAGCGCGACAGACCAAAGCAATCAGCCCCAGCATTTT,CASATDQSNQPQHF
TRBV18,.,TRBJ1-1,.,TGTGCCAGCTCACCCAGGGAGTCGATGCACATGAACACTGAAGCTTTCTTT,CASSPRESMHMNTEAFF
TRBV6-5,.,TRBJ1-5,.,TGTGCCAGCATATTAGGGGGTTTGGGCAATCAGCCCCAGCATTTT,CASILGGLGNQPQHF
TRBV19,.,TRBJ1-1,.,TGTGCCAGGCGGGGCGGAGCGAACACTGAAGCTTTCTTT,CARRGGANTEAFF
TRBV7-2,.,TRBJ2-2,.,TGTGCCAGCAGCTTAGTAATGACCGGGGAGCTGTTTTTT,CASSLVMTGELFF
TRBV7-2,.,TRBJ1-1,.,TGTGCCAGCAGCTTAGGGGGCAGTTTGAACACTGAAGCTTTCTTT,CASSLGGSLNTEAFF
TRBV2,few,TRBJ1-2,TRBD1,TGTGCCAGCAGTGAAAGGACAGGACGCTATGGCTACACCTTC,CASSERTGRYGYTF
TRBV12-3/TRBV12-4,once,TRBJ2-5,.,TGTGCCAGCAGTTTTGTCGGGGAAGAGACCCAGTACTTC,CASSFVGEETQYF
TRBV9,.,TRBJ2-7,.,TGTGCCAGCCCGGAAGGACAGACCTACGAGCAGTACTTC,CASPEGQTYEQYF
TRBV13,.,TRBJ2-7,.,TGTGCCAGCAGCTTAGCTAGCCCCTCCTACGAGCAGTACTTC,CASSLASPSYEQYF
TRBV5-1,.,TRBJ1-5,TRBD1,TGCGCCAGCAGCTTGGAAGGGGGCGCGGGGCAGCCCCAGCATTTT,CASSLEGGAGQPQHF
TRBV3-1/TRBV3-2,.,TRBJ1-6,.,TGTGCCAGCAGCTCAGATTCACCCCTCCACTTT,CASSSDSPLHF
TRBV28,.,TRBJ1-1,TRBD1,TGTGCCAGCAGTTACAGGGGGGACACTGAAGCTTTCTTT,CASSYRGDTEAFF
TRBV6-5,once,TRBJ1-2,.,TGTGCCAGCAGTTACTCGATCTTACTCGCTAACTATGGCTACACCTTC,CASSYSILLANYGYTF
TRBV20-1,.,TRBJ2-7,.,TGCAGTGCTAGTTTCCCCACCCCGAAACAGGCCCAGGAGCAGTACTTC,CSASFPTPKQAQEQYF
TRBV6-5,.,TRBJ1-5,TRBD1,TGTGCCAGCAGTTACGATCACAGGGGAGATCAGCCCCAGCATTTT,CASSYDHRGDQPQHF
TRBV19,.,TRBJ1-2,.,TGTGCCAGTAGTACGGGAGCCTTCCCCAACTATGGCTACACCTTC,CASSTGAFPNYGYTF
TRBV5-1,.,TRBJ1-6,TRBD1,TGCGCCAGCAGCTCCGGGGGGGGACAGAGTTCACCCCTCCACTTT,CASSSGGGQSSPLHF
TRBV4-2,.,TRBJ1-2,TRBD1,TGTGCCAGCAGTGTCCAAGTACCGGGACAGGACTATGGCTACACCTTC,CASSVQVPGQDYGYTF